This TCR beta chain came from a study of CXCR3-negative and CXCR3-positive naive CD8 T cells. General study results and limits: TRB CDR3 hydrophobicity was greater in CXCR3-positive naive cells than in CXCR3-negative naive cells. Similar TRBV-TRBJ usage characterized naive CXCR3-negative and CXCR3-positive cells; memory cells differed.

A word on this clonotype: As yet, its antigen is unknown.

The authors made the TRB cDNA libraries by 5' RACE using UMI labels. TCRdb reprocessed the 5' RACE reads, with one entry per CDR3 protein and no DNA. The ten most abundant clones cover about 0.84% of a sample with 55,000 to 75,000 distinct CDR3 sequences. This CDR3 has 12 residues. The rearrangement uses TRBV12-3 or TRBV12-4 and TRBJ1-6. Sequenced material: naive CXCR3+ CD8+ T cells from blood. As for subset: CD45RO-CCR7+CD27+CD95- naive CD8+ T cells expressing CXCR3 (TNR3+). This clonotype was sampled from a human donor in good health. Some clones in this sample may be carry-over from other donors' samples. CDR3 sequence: CASRQNNSPLHF.